The next 21 T cell receptor beta chains were all read from a single sample in a study of cytomegalovirus exposure and HLA in healthy donors. The PCR employed 60 Vbeta primers together with 13 Jbeta primers. Produced via immunoSEQ multiplex PCR; TCRdb's table is partial and in-frame only. The table counts about 140,000 clones; under 3.5% lies in the top ten. Sequencing was done on a sample of PBMCs. The receptor source for this set is a middle-aged man in good health and CMV-seronegative.

This rearrangement joins TRBV7-2 to TRBJ2-5; 12 bases align to TRBD2. With V trimmed by 5 bases and J by 4 bases, 2 bases remained unmatched. The germline V gene encodes CDR1 SGHTA and CDR2 FQGNSA. This CDR3 is 14 amino acids long. The CDR3 spells CASSRTSGAETQYF. In nucleotides, the CDR3 is TGTGCCAGCAGCCGGACTAGCGGGGCAGAGACCCAGTACTTC.

V gene TRBV5-1 combines with J gene TRBJ2-2, with 10 bases lining up with TRBD2. The CDR3 length is 14 residues. The V gene end was trimmed by 5 bases and the J gene end by 6 bases; junction bases not matched to a gene: 4. Germline V gives CDR1 SGHRS, CDR2 YFSETQ. CDR3 DNA sequence: TGCGCCAGCAGGGGAACTAGCGGGGCCGGGGAGCTGTTTTTT. Residues: CASRGTSGAGELFF.

A remark on this clone: Distinct nucleotide sequences in the sample also encode this CDR3. CDR3 residues: CASSLRSELSNGYTF. The CDR3, as DNA: TGTGCCAGCAGCTTGCGGTCGGAGTTGTCCAATGGCTACACCTTC. The V call is TRBV5-4, the J call TRBJ1-2, with unresolved D. The CDR3 extends over 15 amino acids. Germline V gives CDR1 SGHNT, CDR2 YYREEE (reference sequence). V lost 1 base, J lost 6 bases, and 16 bases lay in between.

The chain joins TRBV18 to TRBJ2-7; D is unclear. The CDR3 totals 16 residues. CDR1 is KGHSH, CDR2 LQKENI, per germline. Trimming stripped 2 bases from V and 0 bases from J, with 14 bases between. CDR3 in amino acids: CASSPNSGGYSYEQYF. The CDR3 region has the DNA TGTGCCAGCTCACCAAATTCCGGCGGTTACTCCTACGAGCAGTACTTC.

The chain couples TRBV27 to TRBJ2-5; 10 bases fit TRBD2. CDR1 MNHEY and CDR2 SMNVEV come from the germline V gene (reference sequence). The CDR3 is made up of 14 amino acids. The V gene end was trimmed by 6 bases and the J gene end by 4 bases; junction bases not matched to a gene: 5. The CDR3: CASRDSGGRETQYF. The CDR3, as DNA: TGTGCCAGCAGGGATAGCGGGGGGAGAGAGACCCAGTACTTC.

V is TRBV7-3 and J is TRBJ2-1; D ambiguous. The CDR3 runs 11 residues. V gave up 7 bases and J gave up 9 bases, with 10 bases separating them. Germline loops: CDR1 SGHTA, CDR2 FQGTGA. In DNA form, the CDR3 reads TGTGCCAGCACTCAAGCCGCTGAGCAGTTCTTC. This sequence encodes CASTQAAEQFF.

The chain is built from TRBV2 and TRBJ1-6; no definite D call. Germline V gene lookup returns CDR1 SNHLY and CDR2 FYNNEI. CDR3 length: 14 amino acids. Trimming left V 4 bases short and J 7 bases short, with 11 bases between. The CDR3 bases are TGTGCCAGCAGTGGAGGACTAGCGAATTCACCCCTCCACTTT. It codes for CASSGGLANSPLHF.

The V and J genes are TRBV21-1 and TRBJ2-7; the table's D gene call, TRBD2, was not cross checked with the DNA. TRBV21-1 has pseudogene status. CDR3 length: 16 amino acids. The CDR3 reads CASSKAEAGGLDEQYF. As DNA, the CDR3 is TGTGCCAGCAGCAAAGCGGAAGCGGGGGGGCTTGATGAGCAGTACTTC.

V is TRBV5-1 and J is TRBJ2-7, with TRBD2 identical over 7 bases. With 4 bases clipped from V and 2 bases from J, the junction kept 3 bases outside the gene matches. Germline lookup yields CDR1 SGHRS and CDR2 YFSETQ. The CDR3 loop spans 13 amino acids. In nucleotides, the CDR3 is TGCGCCAGCAGCCAGGGAGGGACCTACGAGCAGTACTTC. Protein product: CASSQGGTYEQYF.

The V gene is TRBV27, the J gene TRBJ1-3; D gene ambiguous. The CDR3 extends over 11 amino acids. The germline gives CDR1 MNHEY, CDR2 SMNVEV (reference sequence). The V and J ends lost 5 bases and 5 bases respectively, with 4 bases between them. The CDR3 protein is CASSIRNTIYF. DNA of the CDR3: TGTGCCAGCAGTATAAGAAACACCATATATTTT.

The J gene is TRBJ2-5, the V gene TRBV4-1; 7 positions agree with TRBD2. The germline gives CDR1 MGHRA, CDR2 YSYEKL. The CDR3 spans 15 residues. J lost 1 base, V lost 3 bases, and 5 bases had no gene match. CDR3 sequence (DNA): TGCGCCAGCAGCCACCTCCCGGGGGGCCAAGAGACCCAGTACTTC. It encodes CASSHLPGGQETQYF.

V is TRBV5-8 and J is TRBJ1-5; 7 bases agree with TRBD1. Trimming removed 4 bases from V and 5 bases from J; junction bases left unmatched: 9. Per the germline V gene, CDR1 is SGHTS and CDR2 is YDEGEE. The CDR3 spans 15 residues. In nucleotides, the CDR3 is TGTGCCAGCAGCATCCAGGGGGACAGCTATCAGCCCCAGCATTTT. Its translation: CASSIQGDSYQPQHF.

This chain uses TRBV11-2 with TRBJ1-2; maybe TRBD1 (5 bases). Trimming left V 3 bases short and J 5 bases short, with 25 bases between. CDR1 and CDR2 (germline): SGHAT, FQNNGV. The CDR3 totals 18 residues. CDR3 in amino acids: CASSLGWAGTLGLYGYTF. DNA for the CDR3: TGTGCCAGCAGCTTGGGGTGGGCAGGGACTTTGGGCCTGTATGGCTACACCTTC.

The chain is built from TRBV29-1 and TRBJ2-7; 13 bases fit TRBD2. The CDR3 contains 13 residues. V gave up 7 bases and J gave up 3 bases; unmatched junction bases: 3. CDR1 and CDR2 from the germline V gene are SQVTM and ANQGSEA. The chain's CDR3 is CSARLAGGYEQYF. CDR3 sequence (DNA): TGCAGCGCACGACTAGCGGGGGGCTACGAGCAGTACTTC.

V gene TRBV7-9 combines with J gene TRBJ1-2, with TRBD1 as a possible D gene (6 bases). Per the germline V gene, CDR1 is SEHNR and CDR2 is FQNEAQ (reference sequence). The V end lost 3 bases, the J end lost 5 bases, and 19 bases lay between the germline ends. The CDR3 is 16 residues long. CDR3 sequence (DNA): TGTGCCAGCAGCTTGATCAGGGGCAGAAGCGTATATGGCTACACCTTC. Its translation is CASSLIRGRSVYGYTF.

The chain joins TRBV13 to TRBJ2-5; no reliable D call. CDR1 PRHDT and CDR2 FYEKMQ come from the germline V gene (reference sequence). V dropped 5 bases and J dropped 5 bases, with 18 bases sitting between them. The CDR3 has 15 residues. CDR3 protein: CASSRRAHARETQYF. The CDR3 DNA reads TGTGCCAGCAGCAGGAGAGCCCACGCACGGGAGACCCAGTACTTC. Together with reference TRBV13 and TRBJ2-5, the CDR3 gives the full variable domain: AAGVIQSPRHLIKEKRETATLKCYPIPRHDTVYWYQQGPGQDPQFLISFYEKMQSDKGSIPDRFSAQQFSDYHSELNMSSLELGDSALYFCASSRRAHARETQYFGPGTRLLVL.

The chain uses TRBV7-2 and TRBJ2-3; 7 bases match TRBD2. Trimming at V came to 1 base and at J to 0 bases, leaving 13 bases not matched to a gene. CDR3 length: 19 residues. CDR1 SGHTA and CDR2 FQGNSA come from the germline V gene. The CDR3 is CASSLEIGTIDFSTDTQYF. CDR3 nucleotides: TGTGCCAGCAGCTTAGAGATCGGGACTATAGACTTCAGCACAGATACGCAGTATTTT.

V is TRBV9 and J is TRBJ2-1; no reliable D call. The V gene's germline CDR1 is SGDLS and CDR2 YYNGEE. The CDR3 runs to 16 residues. V was shortened by 4 bases and J by 2 bases, with 16 bases between the two germline ends. The CDR3 nucleotides read TGTGCCAGCAGCCGAGCCCCAGGCTTCCCCTACAATGAGCAGTTCTTC. It is translated as CASSRAPGFPYNEQFF.

V and J are TRBV4-3 and TRBJ2-1; TRBD1 matches 8 bases. The CDR3 is 15 residues long. Germline CDR1 reads LGHNA; CDR2 reads YSLEER. V lost 5 bases to trimming and J lost 7 bases; unmatched junction nucleotides: 10. CDR3 in DNA: TGCGCCAGCAGCATGTGGACAGGGTTGTGGAATGAGCAGTTCTTC. It yields the protein CASSMWTGLWNEQFF.

This rearrangement joins TRBV9 to TRBJ2-2, with 12 bases that match TRBD2. Germline V gene data show CDR1 as SGDLS and CDR2 as YYNGEE. V lost 0 bases to trimming and J lost 7 bases; unmatched junction nucleotides: 10. The CDR3 runs 18 residues. This chain's CDR3 is CASSVASLAGGSGGELFF. The CDR3 DNA reads TGTGCCAGCAGCGTAGCTAGTCTAGCGGGGGGGTCTGGCGGGGAGCTGTTTTTT.

V usage is TRBV27 and J usage is TRBJ2-7, with D perhaps TRBD1 (6 bases). Trimming stripped 6 bases from V and 2 bases from J, with 17 bases between. CDR3 size: 15 residues. CDR1 and CDR2 (germline): MNHEY, SMNVEV (reference sequence). CDR3 amino acids: CASSLQQGSPYEQYF. The CDR3, as DNA: TGTGCCAGCAGCCTCCAACAGGGTTCCCCCTACGAGCAGTACTTC.